This T cell receptor beta chain came from a study of shared T cell receptors in the human thymus. Clones were sequenced by immunoSEQ multiplex PCR, and TCRdb holds only the in-frame ones, with some missing. The repertoire holds about 660,000 clones, with over 75% as singletons. The CDR3 sequence is 11 residues long. Germline V gene sequence: CDR1 MNHEY, CDR2 SMNVEV (reference sequence). The ends were cut back, 8 bases at V and 7 bases at J, with 12 bases in the middle. The same data also contributed to another study, on human thymus T cells. That paper notes: Thymus tissue for the work was resected from patients undergoing corrective heart surgery. Usage of V and J genes appeared biased in thymic and blood repertoires.

The clonotype originates from a boy in the first two years of life with a congenital heart defect. What was sequenced was thymocytes. The chain has TRBV27 and TRBJ2-7; tentatively, D is TRBD2 (5 bases). The CDR3: CASGMSGEQYF. CDR3 bases: TGTGCCAGCGGAATGTCGGGAGAGCAGTACTTC.